The 30 T cell receptor beta chains in this list originate from one sample, sequenced in a study of glioma-infiltrating T cells. Using RNA template, CDR3s of TCR alpha and beta were amplified with iRepertoire arm-PCR. TCRdb reanalysed the multiplex PCR reads using MiXCR and keeps one entry per CDR3 protein. The repertoire holds 300,000 to 400,000 distinct CDR3 sequences, with more than 35% as singletons. The specimen sequenced was glioma tissue, nonneoplastic brain tissue, or PBMCs (not recorded which). The source of these receptors is a human donor with low-grade glioma or glioblastoma, undergoing nonglioma brain surgery, or in good health (not recorded which).

There are a few counts of this clonotype. The genes are TRBV20-1 and TRBJ2-3, with D tentatively TRBD1 or TRBD2 (7 bases each). Germline assignment: CDR1 DFQATT and CDR2 SNEGSKA (reference sequence). There are 15 residues in the CDR3. Trimming took 6 bases from V and 5 from J, leaving 21 bases between them. For the CDR3, the DNA is TGCAGTGCCGGCGGGACTAACCAGGGGGGAGATACGCAGTATTTT. Protein product: CSAGGTNQGGDTQYF.

Worth noting for this clonotype: A clone one base away is much larger, so this may be a read error. The chain couples TRBV20-1 to TRBJ2-5; weak D call: TRBD2 (5 bases). This CDR3 has 13 amino acids. Trimming pared 5 bases from V and 4 bases from J, leaving 14 bases between. Germline V gene sequence: CDR1 DFQATT, CDR2 SNEGSKA (reference sequence). The DNA of the CDR3 is TGCAGTGCTCCTTCACCAGGAGGAGAGACCCAGTACTTC. Protein product: CSAPSPGGETQYF.

The chain recombines TRBV28 with TRBJ2-1, with 12 bases fitting TRBD2. Germline CDR1 is MDHEN and CDR2 is SYDVKM. The CDR3 is made up of 17 amino acids. Germline trimming cut 3 bases from V and 6 bases from J; bases unmatched to any gene: 9. The CDR3 sequence is CASSLLRLAGVFNEQFF. In DNA, the CDR3 is TGTGCCAGCAGTTTGTTAAGACTAGCGGGAGTGTTCAATGAGCAGTTCTTC.

On this clonotype itself: Mismatch with germline at one junction end may stem from a read error. The J gene is TRBJ1-5, the V gene TRBV7-6; the match to TRBD1 covers 7 bases. The CDR3 has 16 amino acids. The germline CDR1 and CDR2 sequences are SGHVS and FNYEAQ. The CDR3: CASSPGTVYSNKPQHF. In nucleotides, the CDR3 is TGTGCCAGCAGCCCCGGGACAGTTTATAGCAATAAGCCCCAGCATTTT. The full variable domain, with the rest looked up from reference TRBV7-6 and TRBJ1-5, is GAGVSQSPRYKVTKRGQDVALRCDPISGHVSLYWYRQALGQGPEFLTYFNYEAQQDKSGLPNDRFSAERPEGSISTLTIQRTEQRDSAMYRCASSPGTVYSNKPQHFGDGTRLSIL.

For this clonotype: One end of the junction is discordant with germline, which a read error may explain. The chain carries TRBV7-6 and TRBJ2-1; TRBD2 matches 8 bases. The CDR3 totals 16 residues. Looked up from germline, CDR1 is SGHVS and CDR2 is FNYEAQ. For the CDR3, the DNA is TGTGCCAGCAGCTCTAGCGGGCCAAGCTCCTACAATGAGCAGTCCTTC. Encoded protein: CASSSSGPSSYNEQSF.

This clonotype was seen more than once but under ten times. The V call is TRBV6-1, the J call TRBJ2-7, with unresolved D. The CDR3 covers 12 residues. The ends were cut back, 5 bases at V and 7 bases at J, with 12 bases in the middle. From germline, CDR1 is MNHNS and CDR2 SASEGT. The CDR3 coding sequence is TGTGCCAGCAGTCCAAGGCTCGAAGAGCAGTACTTC. It specifies CASSPRLEEQYF.

The chain couples TRBV27 to TRBJ2-7; 11 bases are a match to TRBD2. Germline CDR1 and CDR2: MNHEY and SMNVEV (reference sequence). CDR3 length: 17 amino acids. V shed 2 bases and J 0 bases; nucleotides not matched to a gene: 6. As DNA, the CDR3 is TGTGCCAGCAGTTTAGTTGGGACTAGCGGAGCCTCCTACGAGCAGTACTTC. It is translated as CASSLVGTSGASYEQYF.

The chain carries TRBV6-1 and TRBJ2-7; 12 nucleotides match TRBD2. The CDR3 spans 17 residues. The junction had 9 bases not matched to a gene; V was cut back by 4 bases and J by 2 bases. The germline CDR1 and CDR2 sequences are MNHNS and SASEGT. CDR3: CASSAILGLAGTYEQYF. The CDR3 bases are TGTGCCAGCAGTGCTATTCTTGGACTAGCGGGAACCTACGAGCAGTACTTC.

The rearrangement uses TRBV2 and TRBJ2-1; D is unclear. V was shortened by 11 bases and J by 5 bases, with 10 bases between the two germline ends. The V gene's germline CDR1 is SNHLY and CDR2 FYNNEI. The length of the CDR3 is 11 residues. CDR3 DNA: TGTGCCGGTCGGAGAAACAATGAGCAGTTCTTC. Translation: CAGRRNNEQFF.

V and J are TRBV11-2 and TRBJ2-5; 10 bases line up with TRBD2. CDR3 length: 16 residues. Germline V gene data show CDR1 as SGHAT and CDR2 as FQNNGV. Germline trimming cut 4 bases from V and 5 bases from J; bases unmatched to any gene: 10. The CDR3 loop is CASSSRVAGGVETQYF. In DNA form, the CDR3 reads TGTGCCAGCAGCTCCAGGGTAGCGGGAGGAGTGGAGACCCAGTACTTC. Full variable domain (missing parts from reference TRBV11-2 and TRBJ2-5): EAGVAQSPRYKIIEKRQSVAFWCNPISGHATLYWYQQILGQGPKLLIQFQNNGVVDDSQLPKDRFSAERLKGVDSTLKIQPAKLEDSAVYLCASSSRVAGGVETQYFGPGTRLLVL.

CDR3 nucleotide sequence: TGCAGTGCTAGTATGGTGGCTGGTAACTATGGCTACACCTTC. Its translation is CSASMVAGNYGYTF. This chain links TRBV20-1 with TRBJ1-2; D uncertain. Trimming took off 3 bases at V and 1 base at J, with 12 bases between the two ends. The CDR3 extends over 14 amino acids. Germline V gives CDR1 DFQATT, CDR2 SNEGSKA (reference sequence).

This chain connects TRBV29-1 to TRBJ2-1; 10 bases line up with TRBD1. Trimming took 6 bases from V and 4 from J; bases not matched to a gene: 6. CDR1 and CDR2 from the germline V gene are SQVTM and ANQGSEA. The CDR3 spans 14 residues. The CDR3 DNA is TGCAGCGTAAAAGGGACAGGGGCTTACAATGAGCAGTTCTTC. This translates into CSVKGTGAYNEQFF.

This clonotype was observed many times. J is TRBJ1-6 and V is TRBV6-5, with a possible D match to TRBD1 (6 bases). Germline lookup yields CDR1 MNHEY and CDR2 SVGAGI. The CDR3 length is 15 residues. Trimming cost V 0 bases and J 10 bases, with 13 bases left between them. The CDR3 DNA sequence: TGTGCCAGCAGTTACTCGGGAGTAGGGGGATCACCCCTCCACTTT. It translates to CASSYSGVGGSPLHF.

The genes are TRBV4-3 and TRBJ2-3; TRBD1 matches 7 bases. After removal of 4 bases from V and 4 bases from J, the junction contained 17 bases not matched to a gene. The CDR3 totals 18 residues. The V gene's germline CDR1 is LGHNA and CDR2 YSLEER. This CDR3 is CASSRQGAGYFGPDTQYF. CDR3 nucleotide sequence: TGCGCCAGCAGCCGACAGGGCGCGGGTTACTTTGGCCCAGATACGCAGTATTTT.

This chain connects TRBV20-1 to TRBJ1-5, with D tentatively TRBD1 (6 bases). The CDR3 has 17 residues. Germline lookup yields CDR1 DFQATT and CDR2 SNEGSKA (reference sequence). With 6 bases removed from V and 0 bases from J, the gap between germline ends came to 21 bases. The CDR3 loop is CSARLARGPYSNQPQHF. CDR3 nucleotides: TGCAGTGCCAGGCTGGCCAGGGGACCCTATAGCAATCAGCCCCAGCATTTT.

The V gene is TRBV28, the J gene TRBJ1-4; possible D gene TRBD1, 5 bases. Germline V gives CDR1 MDHEN, CDR2 SYDVKM. Trimming stripped 10 bases from V and 0 bases from J, with 12 bases between. The CDR3 consists of 14 residues. The CDR3 DNA reads TGTGCCACTGGGCAGGGCTCAACTAATGAAAAACTGTTTTTT. This gives the protein CATGQGSTNEKLFF.

Note on this clonotype: A much larger clone differs by one base, so this may be a read error. The chain couples TRBV15 to TRBJ1-1; D ambiguous. CDR1 is LNHNV, CDR2 YYDKDF, per germline (reference sequence). CDR3 size: 15 residues. The chain's CDR3 is CATSGDRLGGTEAFF. The CDR3 nucleotides are TGTGCCACCAGCGGAGATCGACTTGGAGGAACTGAAGCTTTCTTT.

This clonotype was seen repeatedly, ten times or more. This chain connects TRBV28 to TRBJ2-7, with D possibly matching TRBD1 (6 bases). This CDR3 is built from 12 residues. V gave up 6 bases and J gave up 3 bases, with 9 bases separating them. Looked up from germline, CDR1 is MDHEN and CDR2 is SYDVKM. In DNA, the CDR3 is TGTGCCAGCAGATTACAGGGCTACGAGCAGTACTTC. Amino acid sequence: CASRLQGYEQYF. Drawing the rest from reference TRBV28 and TRBJ2-7, the complete variable domain is DVKVTQSSRYLVKRTGEKVFLECVQDMDHENMFWYRQDPGLGLRLIYFSYDVKMKEKGDIPEGYSVSREKKERFSLILESASTNQTSMYLCASRLQGYEQYFGPGTRLTVT.

The chain is built from TRBV7-6 and TRBJ1-5; unclear D gene. CDR3 length: 16 residues. Germline CDR1 reads SGHVS; CDR2 reads FNYEAQ. V shed 5 bases and J shed 1 base, with 15 bases lying between them. The CDR3 sequence: CASSLGDTGSNQPQHF. The CDR3 coding sequence is TGTGCCAGCAGCCTCGGGGATACCGGCAGCAATCAGCCCCAGCATTTT.

The chain combines TRBV27 with TRBJ2-7; 7 bases align to TRBD2. CDR3 size: 13 residues. CDR1 and CDR2 (germline): MNHEY, SMNVEV (reference sequence). The V segment lost 8 bases and the J segment 8 bases; nucleotides outside the gene matches: 12. CDR3 nucleotides: TGTGCCAGCTCCTGGGCTAGCGGTTACAAGCAGTACTTC. It translates to CASSWASGYKQYF.

Comments on this clonotype: The junction differs from germline at one of its ends, possibly a read error. The V gene is TRBV6-2 or TRBV6-3, the J gene TRBJ2-1; D is perhaps TRBD2 (6 bases). The CDR3 runs 17 residues. Germline CDR1 is MNHEY and CDR2 is SVGEGT. CDR3 in amino acids: CASSYSIHGSSYSEQFF. For the CDR3, the DNA is TGTGCCAGCAGTTACTCGATACACGGGAGCTCCTACAGTGAGCAGTTCTTC.

This clonotype was seen a handful of times. The chain uses TRBV28 and TRBJ1-2; 10 bases line up with TRBD1. CDR1 MDHEN and CDR2 SYDVKM come from the germline V gene. The CDR3 runs to 13 residues. The V and J ends lost 6 bases and 8 bases, in that order; junction bases with no gene match: 6. CDR3: CASRLGQGRGYTF. The CDR3 DNA sequence: TGTGCCAGCAGGTTGGGACAGGGGCGAGGCTACACCTTC.

This clonotype was seen a handful of times. The gene calls are TRBV20-1 and TRBJ2-5; 14 bases are shared with TRBD2. Germline lookup yields CDR1 DFQATT and CDR2 SNEGSKA (reference sequence). V gave up 6 bases and J gave up 1 base; unmatched junction bases: 4. This CDR3 region has 15 residues. The chain's CDR3 is CSATGTSGSQETQYF. CDR3 sequence (DNA): TGCAGTGCGACCGGGACTAGCGGGAGCCAAGAGACCCAGTACTTC.

This rearrangement joins TRBV2 to TRBJ2-2; maybe TRBD2 (5 bases). V lost 8 bases and J 5 bases, leaving 18 bases between the germline ends. The CDR3 covers 15 residues. The germline CDR1 and CDR2 sequences are SNHLY and FYNNEI. CDR3 in amino acids: CASGRRRIRTGELFF. DNA of the CDR3: TGTGCCAGCGGCCGCAGGAGGATAAGGACCGGGGAGCTGTTTTTT.

This clonotype was found many times. The V call is TRBV12-3 or TRBV12-4, the J call TRBJ2-1, with D hard to call. V lost 6 bases to trimming and J lost 4 bases, with 13 bases between them. There are 14 residues in the CDR3. CDR3: CASRPMGQYNEQFF. The CDR3 nucleotides read TGTGCCAGCAGACCCATGGGCCAGTACAATGAGCAGTTCTTC.

A note on this clonotype: A clone one base away is much larger, so this may be a read error. This chain connects TRBV6-8 to TRBJ2-1, with a possible D match to TRBD1 (5 bases). The CDR3 loop spans 13 amino acids. Per germline, CDR1 MNHGY and CDR2 SAAAGT. The CDR3 reads CASSPPGYSEQFF. DNA for the CDR3: TGTGCCAGCAGTCCCCCAGGGTACAGTGAGCAGTTCTTC.

The count of this clonotype is one. The chain employs TRBV6-1 and TRBJ2-7; maybe TRBD2 (5 bases). Germline V gene sequence: CDR1 MNHNS, CDR2 SASEGT. The CDR3 consists of 15 residues. Trimming took 4 bases from V and 0 from J, leaving 13 bases between them. The CDR3: CASSGQRDSSYEQYF. CDR3 nucleotides: TGTGCCAGCAGTGGCCAGAGGGATAGCTCCTACGAGCAGTACTTC.

This clonotype was detected many times. For the CDR3, the DNA is TGCAGTGCTAGAGACGTGGCGACTTATAGCACAGATACGCAGTATTTT. Its translation is CSARDVATYSTDTQYF. The chain recombines TRBV20-1 with TRBJ2-3; D uncertain. The V gene's germline CDR1 is DFQATT and CDR2 SNEGSKA (reference sequence). Deletions cut 0 bases from V and 0 bases from J, with 13 bases between. The CDR3 consists of 16 residues.

The gene calls are TRBV6-1 and TRBJ2-7, with TRBD1 matching 8 bases. CDR1 and CDR2 (germline): MNHNS, SASEGT. J was trimmed by 3 bases and V by 6 bases; bases with no gene match: 7. This CDR3 is 14 amino acids long. The CDR3 reads CASRDRVGVYEQYF. As DNA, the CDR3 is TGTGCCAGCAGGGACAGGGTCGGGGTCTACGAGCAGTACTTC.

This clonotype was observed a single time. The junction departs from the called germline gene at one end, perhaps through a read error. The rearrangement links TRBV19 to TRBJ1-1; no definite D call. Per the germline V gene, CDR1 is LNHDA and CDR2 is SQIVND (reference sequence). The CDR3 sequence is 13 residues long. CDR3 sequence: CACSEARNAEAFF. For the CDR3, the DNA is TGTGCCTGTTCTGAGGCCAGGAACGCTGAAGCTTTCTTT. The entire variable domain, with the rest obtained from reference TRBV19 and TRBJ1-1, is as follows: DGGITQSPKYLFRKEGQNVTLSCEQNLNHDAMYWYRQDPGQGLRLIYYSQIVNDFQKGDIAEGYSVSREKKESFPLTVTSAQKNPTAFYLCACSEARNAEAFFGQGTRLTVV.